This T cell receptor (beta chain) was captured in a study of blood T cell repertoires in COVID-19. Study as a whole: The United States, Italy and Spain provided the acute and convalescent COVID-19 samples.

Seattle's enrolled individuals joined amid active infection and were then monitored longitudinally. Germline lookup yields CDR1 MNHEY and CDR2 SVGAGI. The CDR3 has 13 amino acids. V lost 8 bases to trimming and J lost 0 bases, with 10 bases between them. The repertoire was sequenced with immunoSEQ multiplex PCR; TCRdb's copy has only in-frame clones and lacks some. Here the sample spans 150,000 to 200,000 clones, just under 85% being singletons. Sequenced: peripheral blood. The receptor comes from a woman of 80 years or more with COVID-19, enrolled during active disease. The chain combines TRBV6-5 with TRBJ1-1; D is ambiguous. The CDR3 is CASALTMNTEAFF. The DNA of the CDR3 is TGTGCCAGCGCCCTGACAATGAACACTGAAGCTTTCTTT.